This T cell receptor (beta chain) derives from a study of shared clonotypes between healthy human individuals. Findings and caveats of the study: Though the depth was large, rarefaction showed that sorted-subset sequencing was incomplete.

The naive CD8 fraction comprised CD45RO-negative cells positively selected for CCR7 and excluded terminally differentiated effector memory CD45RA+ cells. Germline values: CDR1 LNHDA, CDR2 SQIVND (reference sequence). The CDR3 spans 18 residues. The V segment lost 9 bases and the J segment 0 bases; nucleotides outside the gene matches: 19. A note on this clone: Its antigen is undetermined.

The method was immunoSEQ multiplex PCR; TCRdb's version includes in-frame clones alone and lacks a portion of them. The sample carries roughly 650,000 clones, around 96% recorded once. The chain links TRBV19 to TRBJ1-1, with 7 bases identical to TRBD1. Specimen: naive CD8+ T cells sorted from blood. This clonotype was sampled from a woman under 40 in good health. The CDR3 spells CASVPRNNRGGMNTEAFF. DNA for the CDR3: TGTGCCAGCGTCCCCCGGAACAACAGGGGCGGAATGAACACTGAAGCTTTCTTT.